The T cell receptor beta chain under discussion was sequenced for a study of patients and donors after allogeneic stem cell transplantation. Germline CDR1 KGHSH, CDR2 LQKENI. CDR3 length equals 13 residues. V gave up 6 bases and J gave up 2 bases, with 10 bases separating them. Each CDR3 protein is one row after TCRdb ran MiXCR on the RT-PCR reads. This sample has just under 20,000 distinct CDR3 sequences, with roughly 4.5% found just once. Sequencing input: blood, either unsorted or a sorted T cell fraction (not recorded which). The rearrangement links TRBV18 to TRBJ1-2; no definite D call. The sequence came from a human donor who was either an allogeneic HSCT recipient or a stem cell or donor lymphocyte infusion donor (not recorded which). It is not recorded whose cells these are; they may come from a transplant donor. CDR3 bases: TGTGCCAGCTCCCTCGAGGGAAACTATGGCTACACCTTC. It encodes CASSLEGNYGYTF.